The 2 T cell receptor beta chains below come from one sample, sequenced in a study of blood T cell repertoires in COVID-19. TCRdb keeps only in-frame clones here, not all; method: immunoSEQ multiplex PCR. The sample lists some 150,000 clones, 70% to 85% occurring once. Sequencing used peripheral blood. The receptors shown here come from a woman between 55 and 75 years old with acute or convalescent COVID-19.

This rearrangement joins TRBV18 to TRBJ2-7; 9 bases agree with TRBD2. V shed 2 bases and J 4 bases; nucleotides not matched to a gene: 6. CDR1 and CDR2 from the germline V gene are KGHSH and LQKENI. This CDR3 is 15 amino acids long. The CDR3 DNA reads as TGTGCCAGCTCACCAAGGAGCGGGGGGCGGTACGAGCAGTACTTC. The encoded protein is CASSPRSGGRYEQYF.

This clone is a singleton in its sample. The CDR3 is CSASSGVDTQYF. DNA of the CDR3: TGCAGTGCTAGTAGCGGGGTAGATACGCAGTATTTT. V and J are TRBV20-1 and TRBJ2-3, with TRBD2 matching 8 bases. CDR3 length: 12 residues. Germline V gene sequence: CDR1 DFQATT, CDR2 SNEGSKA (reference sequence). V shed 3 bases and J 5 bases; nucleotides not matched to a gene: 1.